A selection of T cell receptor beta chains follows, all from one sample in a study of OX40 agonist ivuxolimab in advanced cancers. TCRdb keeps only in-frame clones here, not all; method: immunoSEQ multiplex PCR. The sample has some 100,000 clones, roughly 94% seen once. The source material was CD4+ or CD8+ T cells sorted from blood, sampled in a trial of the OX40 agonist ivuxolimab. The source is an adult with an advanced solid tumor such as melanoma, head and neck, liver or kidney cancer. Each CDR3 is given without its conserved first and last residue. Each record gives: V gene, J gene, CDR3 protein.

>TRBV4-2|TRBJ2-3
ASSIGLAGSTDTQY
>TRBV7-8|TRBJ2-7
ASSNPSGGYEQY
>TRBV15|TRBJ1-2
ATSRVRQGYGYT
>TRBV2|TRBJ1-5
ASSERSGYNQPQH
>TRBV19|TRBJ1-3
ASSPAMGQGPGNTIY
>TRBV29-1|TRBJ2-5
SVAGDRGQETQY
>TRBV10-3|TRBJ2-7
AISESRDSYEQY
>TRBV15|TRBJ1-4
ATSSGRGVNEKLF
>TRBV7-6|TRBJ2-7
ASSSSGIWAEQY
>TRBV18|TRBJ1-1
ASSPFWSTEAF
>TRBV11-2|TRBJ2-5
ASSLARVQETQY
>TRBV4-3|TRBJ1-2
ASSQYPGQGYGYT
>TRBV13|TRBJ2-5
ASSLRLGAQETQY
>TRBV7-8|TRBJ1-6
ASSLDSGSYNSPLH
>TRBV27|TRBJ1-1
ASSLGARGDTEAF
>TRBV7-6|TRBJ2-1
ASGRGDNEQF
>TRBV28|TRBJ2-1
ASETTSGAYNEQF
>TRBV7-9|TRBJ2-1
ASSLPGSSYNEQF
>TRBV9|TRBJ2-5
ASSGYGGGATETQY
>TRBV6-6|TRBJ1-1
ASLSGLQGPNTEAF
>TRBV25-1|TRBJ1-2
ASSGKTTGNYGYT
>TRBV19|TRBJ2-2
ASSGQGRYTGELF
>TRBV27|TRBJ2-7
ASSWQGTYEQY
>TRBV4-1|TRBJ2-3
ASSQGAGSPY
>TRBV4-2|TRBJ1-1
ASSQGLRGAEAF
>TRBV28|TRBJ2-7
ASSFGLAGGARSEQY
>TRBV7-9|TRBJ2-2
ASSSQGIGVGGELF
>TRBV19|TRBJ2-7
ASSMSLAGSYEQY
>TRBV6-5|TRBJ2-5
AIPRGVRTQY
>TRBV6-5|TRBJ2-5
ASSSGDQETQY
>TRBV28|TRBJ2-3
ASSLFESTDTQY
>TRBV4-1|TRBJ2-7
ASSQDLGYEQY
>TRBV9|TRBJ2-7
ASSVGGDRAHEQY
>TRBV12-5|TRBJ2-2
ASGFSGTGELF
>TRBV6-5|TRBJ1-6
ASRSSYNSPLH
>TRBV7-6|TRBJ2-5
ASSLGGGAEETQY
>TRBV27|TRBJ1-6
ASSQYRDRSKRNNSPLH
>TRBV19|TRBJ1-1
ASSISTNTEAF
>TRBV15|TRBJ1-2
ATSRDRTGVALSYGYT
>TRBV5-5|TRBJ1-6
ASSLYLGAYNSPLH
>TRBV30|TRBJ1-1
AWTPGRSNTEAF
>TRBV27|TRBJ2-7
ASSLGQPISYEQY
>TRBV13|TRBJ2-3
ASSTTREGPDTQY
>TRBV6-6|TRBJ1-2
ASSTMRQGPYGYT
>TRBV7-9|TRBJ2-3
ASSLYTHDTQY
>TRBV7-9|TRBJ2-7
ASTPRGPYEQY
>TRBV11-2|TRBJ2-7
ASSLVGGYEQY
>TRBV27|TRBJ1-2
ASHSTGGFNYGYT
>TRBV14|TRBJ2-3
ASSNRTRGTDTQY
>TRBV5-1|TRBJ2-5
ASSPDASETQY
>TRBV19|TRBJ2-3
ASSTAGDHTDTQY
>TRBV6-1|TRBJ1-5
ASSDLGRVNQPQH
>TRBV6-1|TRBJ2-3
ASSPGLLGDTQY